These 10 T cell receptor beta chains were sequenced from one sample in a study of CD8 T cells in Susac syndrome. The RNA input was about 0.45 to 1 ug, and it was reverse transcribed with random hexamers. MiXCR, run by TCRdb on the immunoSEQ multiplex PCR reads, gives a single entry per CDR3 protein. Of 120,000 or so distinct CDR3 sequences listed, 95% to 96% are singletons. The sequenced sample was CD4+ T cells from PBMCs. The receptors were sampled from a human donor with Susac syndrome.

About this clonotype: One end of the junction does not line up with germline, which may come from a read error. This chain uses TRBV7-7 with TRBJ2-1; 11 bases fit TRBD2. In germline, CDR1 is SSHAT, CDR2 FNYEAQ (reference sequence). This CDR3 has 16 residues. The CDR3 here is CASSSRTSGFGNEQFF. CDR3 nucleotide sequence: TGTGCTAGCAGCTCTCGGACTAGCGGGTTTGGTAATGAGCAGTTCTTC. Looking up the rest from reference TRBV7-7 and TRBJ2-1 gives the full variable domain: GAGVSQSPRYKVTKRGQDVTLRCDPISSHATLYWYQQALGQGPEFLTYFNYEAQPDKSGLPSDRFSAERPEGSISTLTIQRTEQRDSAMYRCASSSRTSGFGNEQFFGPGTRLTVL.

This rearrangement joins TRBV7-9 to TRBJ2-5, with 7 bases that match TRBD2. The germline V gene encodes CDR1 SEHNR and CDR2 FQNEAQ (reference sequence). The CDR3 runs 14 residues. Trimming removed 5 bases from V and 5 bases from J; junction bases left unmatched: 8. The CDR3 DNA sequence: TGTGCCAGCAGCCCCGGCGGGAGTTCTGAGACCCAGTACTTC. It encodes CASSPGGSSETQYF.

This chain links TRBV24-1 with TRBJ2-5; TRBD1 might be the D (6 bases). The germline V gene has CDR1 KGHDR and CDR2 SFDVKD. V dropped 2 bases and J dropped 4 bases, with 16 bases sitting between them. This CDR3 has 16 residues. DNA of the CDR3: TGTGCCACCAGTGATTCCCGGACAGCCTTAGGAGAGACCCAGTACTTC. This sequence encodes CATSDSRTALGETQYF.

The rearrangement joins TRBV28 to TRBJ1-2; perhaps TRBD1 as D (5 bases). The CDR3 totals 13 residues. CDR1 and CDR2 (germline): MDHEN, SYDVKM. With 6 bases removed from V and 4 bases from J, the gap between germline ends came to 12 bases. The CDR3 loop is CASSPGFSYGYTF. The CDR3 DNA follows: TGTGCCAGCAGCCCAGGGTTCTCCTATGGCTACACCTTC.

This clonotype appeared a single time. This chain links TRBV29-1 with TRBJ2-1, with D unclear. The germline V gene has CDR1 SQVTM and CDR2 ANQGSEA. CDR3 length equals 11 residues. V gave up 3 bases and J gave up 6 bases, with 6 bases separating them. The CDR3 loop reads CSVDRGNEQFF. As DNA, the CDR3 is TGCAGCGTTGATCGCGGCAATGAGCAGTTCTTC.

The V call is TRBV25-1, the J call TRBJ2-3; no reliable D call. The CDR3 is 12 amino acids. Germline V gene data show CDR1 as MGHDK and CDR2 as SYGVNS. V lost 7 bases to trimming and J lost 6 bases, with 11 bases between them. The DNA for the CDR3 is TGTGCCAGCACCGTAGGTATTGATACGCAGTATTTT. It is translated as CASTVGIDTQYF.

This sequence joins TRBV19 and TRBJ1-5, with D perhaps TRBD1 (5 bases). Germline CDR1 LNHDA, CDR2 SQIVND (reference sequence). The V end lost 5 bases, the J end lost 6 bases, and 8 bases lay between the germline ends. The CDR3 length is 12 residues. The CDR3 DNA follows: TGTGCCAGTAGTTGGGGGTCTCAGCCCCAGCATTTT. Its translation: CASSWGSQPQHF.

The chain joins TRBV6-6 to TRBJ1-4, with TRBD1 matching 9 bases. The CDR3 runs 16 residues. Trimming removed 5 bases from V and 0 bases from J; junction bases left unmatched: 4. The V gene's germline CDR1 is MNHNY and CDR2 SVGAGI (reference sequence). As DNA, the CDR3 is TGTGCCAGCAGTGGGGACAGGGTTGCAACTAATGAAAAACTGTTTTTT. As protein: CASSGDRVATNEKLFF.

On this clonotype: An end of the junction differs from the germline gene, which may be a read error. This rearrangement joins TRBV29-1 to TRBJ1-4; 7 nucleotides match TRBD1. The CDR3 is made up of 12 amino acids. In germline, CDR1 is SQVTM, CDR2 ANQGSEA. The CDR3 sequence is CSVGQGNGKLFF. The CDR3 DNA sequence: TGCAGCGTTGGACAGGGTAATGGAAAACTGTTTTTT.

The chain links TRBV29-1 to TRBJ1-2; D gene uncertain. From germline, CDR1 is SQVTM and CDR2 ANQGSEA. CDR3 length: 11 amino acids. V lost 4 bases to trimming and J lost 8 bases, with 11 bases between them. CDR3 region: CSVVQRAGYTF. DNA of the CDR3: TGCAGCGTTGTACAGCGTGCGGGCTACACCTTC.